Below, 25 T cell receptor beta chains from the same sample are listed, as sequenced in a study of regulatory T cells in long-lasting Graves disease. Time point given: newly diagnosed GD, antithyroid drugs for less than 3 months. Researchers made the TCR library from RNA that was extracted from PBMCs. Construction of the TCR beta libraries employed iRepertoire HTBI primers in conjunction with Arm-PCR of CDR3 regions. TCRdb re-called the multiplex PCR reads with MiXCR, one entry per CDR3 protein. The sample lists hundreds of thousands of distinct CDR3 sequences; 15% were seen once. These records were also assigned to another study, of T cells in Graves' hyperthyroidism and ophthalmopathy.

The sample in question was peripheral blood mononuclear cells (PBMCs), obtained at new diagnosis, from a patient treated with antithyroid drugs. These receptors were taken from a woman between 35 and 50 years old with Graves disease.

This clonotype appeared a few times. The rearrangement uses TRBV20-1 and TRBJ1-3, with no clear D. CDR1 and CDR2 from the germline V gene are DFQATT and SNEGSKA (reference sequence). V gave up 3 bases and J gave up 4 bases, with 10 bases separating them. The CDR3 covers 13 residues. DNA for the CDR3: TGCAGTGCTAGGGGCCTCTGGGGAAACACCATATATTTT. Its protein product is CSARGLWGNTIYF.

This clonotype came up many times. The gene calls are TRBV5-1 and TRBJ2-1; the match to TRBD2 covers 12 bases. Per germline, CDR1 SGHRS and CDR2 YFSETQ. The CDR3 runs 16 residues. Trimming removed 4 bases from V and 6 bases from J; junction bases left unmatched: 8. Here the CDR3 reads CASSPRGLAGFNEQFF. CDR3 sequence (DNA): TGCGCCAGCAGCCCACGCGGACTAGCGGGATTCAATGAGCAGTTCTTC.

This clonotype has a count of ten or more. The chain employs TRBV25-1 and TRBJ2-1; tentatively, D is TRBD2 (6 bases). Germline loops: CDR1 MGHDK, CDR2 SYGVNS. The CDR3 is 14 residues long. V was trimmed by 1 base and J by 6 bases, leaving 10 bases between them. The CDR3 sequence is CASSEWEATNEQFF. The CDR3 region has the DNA TGTGCCAGCAGTGAATGGGAGGCCACCAATGAGCAGTTCTTC.

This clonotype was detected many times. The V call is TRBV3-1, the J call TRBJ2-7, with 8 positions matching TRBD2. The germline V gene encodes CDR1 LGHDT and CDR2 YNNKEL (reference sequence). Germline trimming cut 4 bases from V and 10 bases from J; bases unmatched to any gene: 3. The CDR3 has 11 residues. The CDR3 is CASSLSGSQYF. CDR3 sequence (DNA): TGTGCCAGCAGCCTCAGCGGGAGCCAGTACTTC.

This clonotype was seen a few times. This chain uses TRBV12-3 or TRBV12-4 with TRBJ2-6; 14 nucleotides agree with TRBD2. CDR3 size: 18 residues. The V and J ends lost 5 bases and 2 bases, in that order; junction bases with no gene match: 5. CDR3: CASSRLAGGRPGANVLTF. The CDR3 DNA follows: TGTGCCAGCAGTCGACTAGCGGGAGGGAGACCTGGGGCCAACGTCCTGACTTTC.

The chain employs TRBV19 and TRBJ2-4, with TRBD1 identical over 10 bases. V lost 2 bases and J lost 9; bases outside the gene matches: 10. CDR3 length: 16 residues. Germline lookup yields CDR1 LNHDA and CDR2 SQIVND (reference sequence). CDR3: CASSIHSGTGAAIQYF. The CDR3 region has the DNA TGTGCCAGTAGTATACATTCCGGGACAGGGGCAGCCATTCAGTACTTC.

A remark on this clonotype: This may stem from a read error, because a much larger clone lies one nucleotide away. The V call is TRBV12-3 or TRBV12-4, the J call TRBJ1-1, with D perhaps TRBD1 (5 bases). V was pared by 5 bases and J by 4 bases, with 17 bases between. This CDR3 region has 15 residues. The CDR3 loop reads CASSTSWTPSTEAFF. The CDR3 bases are TGTGCCAGCAGTACCTCTTGGACACCGAGCACTGAAGCTTTCTTT.

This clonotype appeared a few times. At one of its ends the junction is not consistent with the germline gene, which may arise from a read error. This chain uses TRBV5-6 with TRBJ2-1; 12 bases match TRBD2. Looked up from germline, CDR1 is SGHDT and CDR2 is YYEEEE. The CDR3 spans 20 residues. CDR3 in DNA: TGCGCCAGCAGCGCACCTCCGGGACTAGCGGGTATAAGCTCCTACAATGAGCAGTTCTTC. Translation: CASSAPPGLAGISSYNEQFF.

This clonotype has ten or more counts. The CDR3 coding sequence is TGTGCCAGCAAGGAGGGCAGGGTGGACTATGGCTACACCTTC. Residues: CASKEGRVDYGYTF. The J gene is TRBJ1-2, the V gene TRBV28; D might be TRBD1 (5 bases). V gave up 7 bases and J gave up 3 bases, with 15 bases separating them. The CDR3 length is 14 residues. Germline V gene data show CDR1 as MDHEN and CDR2 as SYDVKM.

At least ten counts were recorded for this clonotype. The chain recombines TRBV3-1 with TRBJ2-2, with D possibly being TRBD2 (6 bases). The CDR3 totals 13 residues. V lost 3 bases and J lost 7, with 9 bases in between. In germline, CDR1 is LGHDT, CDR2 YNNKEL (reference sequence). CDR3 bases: TGTGCCAGCAGCCAGGGACTTGACGGGGAGCTGTTTTTT. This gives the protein CASSQGLDGELFF.

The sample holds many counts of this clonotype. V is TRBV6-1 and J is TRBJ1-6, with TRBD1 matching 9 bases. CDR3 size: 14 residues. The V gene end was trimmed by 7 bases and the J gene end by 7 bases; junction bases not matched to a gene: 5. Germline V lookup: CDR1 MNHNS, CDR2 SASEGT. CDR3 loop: CASNNRGQNSPLHF. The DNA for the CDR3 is TGTGCCAGCAACAACAGGGGGCAAAATTCACCCCTCCACTTT.

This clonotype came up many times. The CDR3 bases are TGTGCCAGCAGCCAATTGAGAAACAGCCAAAATGAAAAACTGTTTTTT. As protein: CASSQLRNSQNEKLFF. The chain recombines TRBV14 with TRBJ1-4; D not certain. This CDR3 is built from 16 residues. Germline CDR1 is SGHDN and CDR2 is FVKESK. Trimming cost V 2 bases and J 5 bases, with 15 bases left between them.

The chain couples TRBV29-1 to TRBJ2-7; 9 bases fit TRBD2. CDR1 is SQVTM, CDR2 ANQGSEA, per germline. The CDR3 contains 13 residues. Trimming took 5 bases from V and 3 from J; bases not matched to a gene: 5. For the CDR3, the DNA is TGCAGCGTTCGTAGCGGGAGTGGCTACGAGCAGTACTTC. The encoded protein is CSVRSGSGYEQYF.

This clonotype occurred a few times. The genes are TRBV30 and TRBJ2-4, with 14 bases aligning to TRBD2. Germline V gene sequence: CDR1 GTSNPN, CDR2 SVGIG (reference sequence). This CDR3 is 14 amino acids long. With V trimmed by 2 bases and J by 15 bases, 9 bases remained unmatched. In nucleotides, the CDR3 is TGTGCCTGGAGTCCCCCGGGACTAGCGGGAGTGGGGTACTTC. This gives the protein CAWSPPGLAGVGYF.

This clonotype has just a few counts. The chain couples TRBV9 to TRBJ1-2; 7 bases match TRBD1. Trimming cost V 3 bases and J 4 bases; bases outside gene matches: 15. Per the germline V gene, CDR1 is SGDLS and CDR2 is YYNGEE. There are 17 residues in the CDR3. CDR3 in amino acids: CASSAGGGLGALYGYTF. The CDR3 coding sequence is TGTGCCAGCAGCGCAGGGGGAGGGCTTGGAGCTCTCTATGGCTACACCTTC.

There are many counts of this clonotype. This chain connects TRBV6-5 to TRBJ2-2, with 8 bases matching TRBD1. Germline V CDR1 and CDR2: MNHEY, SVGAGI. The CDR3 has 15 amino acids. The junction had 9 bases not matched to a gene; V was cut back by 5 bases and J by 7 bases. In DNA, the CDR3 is TGTGCCAGCAGTACCTCGACAGGGGCAGTCGGGGAGCTGTTTTTT. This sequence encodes CASSTSTGAVGELFF.

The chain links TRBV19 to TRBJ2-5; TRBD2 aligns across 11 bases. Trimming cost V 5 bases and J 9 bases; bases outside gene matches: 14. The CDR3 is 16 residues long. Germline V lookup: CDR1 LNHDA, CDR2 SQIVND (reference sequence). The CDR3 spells CASSLGLAGTKRAQYF. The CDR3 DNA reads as TGTGCCAGTAGTCTCGGACTAGCGGGTACCAAGAGGGCCCAGTACTTC. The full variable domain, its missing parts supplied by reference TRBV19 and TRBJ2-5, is DGGITQSPKYLFRKEGQNVTLSCEQNLNHDAMYWYRQDPGQGLRLIYYSQIVNDFQKGDIAEGYSVSREKKESFPLTVTSAQKNPTAFYLCASSLGLAGTKRAQYFGPGTRLLVL.

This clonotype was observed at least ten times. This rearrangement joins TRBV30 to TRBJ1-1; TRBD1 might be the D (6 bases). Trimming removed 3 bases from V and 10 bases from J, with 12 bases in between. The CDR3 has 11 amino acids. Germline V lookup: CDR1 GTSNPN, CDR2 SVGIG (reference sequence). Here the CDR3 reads CAWSGGGGAFF. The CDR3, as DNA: TGTGCCTGGAGCGGTGGAGGGGGAGCTTTCTTT.

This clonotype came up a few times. The CDR3 sequence is CASSQGDRGLSTDTQYF. The CDR3, as DNA: TGCGCCAGCAGCCAAGGGGACAGGGGCCTAAGCACAGATACGCAGTATTTT. The genes are TRBV4-3 and TRBJ2-3; TRBD1 matches 10 bases. V trimming: 1 base; J trimming: 0 bases; junction bases outside the gene matches: 4. The CDR3 loop spans 17 amino acids. Germline assignment: CDR1 LGHNA and CDR2 YSLEER.

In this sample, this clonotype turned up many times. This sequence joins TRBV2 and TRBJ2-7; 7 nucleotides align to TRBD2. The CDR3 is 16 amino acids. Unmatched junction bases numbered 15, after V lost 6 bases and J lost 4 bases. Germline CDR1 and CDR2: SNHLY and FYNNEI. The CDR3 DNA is TGTGCCAGCAGGGTGGCGGGAGCTTCAGGTACATACGAGCAGTACTTC. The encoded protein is CASRVAGASGTYEQYF.

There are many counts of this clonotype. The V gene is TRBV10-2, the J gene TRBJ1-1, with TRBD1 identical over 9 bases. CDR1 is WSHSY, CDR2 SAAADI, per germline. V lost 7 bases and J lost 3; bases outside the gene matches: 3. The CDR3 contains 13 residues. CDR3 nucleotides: TGCGCCAGCACCGGACAGGGGTACACTGAAGCTTTCTTT. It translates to CASTGQGYTEAFF.

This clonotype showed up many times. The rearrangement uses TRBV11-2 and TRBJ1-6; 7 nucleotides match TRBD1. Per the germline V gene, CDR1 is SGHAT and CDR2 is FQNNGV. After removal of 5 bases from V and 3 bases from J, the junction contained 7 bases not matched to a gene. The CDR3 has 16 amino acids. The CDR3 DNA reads TGTGCCAGCAGCACCGGGACAGAAAGCTATAATTCACCCCTCCACTTT. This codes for CASSTGTESYNSPLHF. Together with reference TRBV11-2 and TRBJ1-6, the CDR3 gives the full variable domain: EAGVAQSPRYKIIEKRQSVAFWCNPISGHATLYWYQQILGQGPKLLIQFQNNGVVDDSQLPKDRFSAERLKGVDSTLKIQPAKLEDSAVYLCASSTGTESYNSPLHFGNGTRLTVT.

CDR3 residues: CSARDGRTWGEQFF. As DNA, the CDR3 is TGCAGTGCTAGAGATGGTAGGACTTGGGGTGAGCAGTTCTTC. The chain is built from TRBV20-1 and TRBJ2-1; TRBD2 is a possible D gene (5 bases). Deletions cut 0 bases from V and 9 bases from J, with 15 bases between. Germline lookup yields CDR1 DFQATT and CDR2 SNEGSKA (reference sequence). The CDR3 is made up of 14 amino acids.

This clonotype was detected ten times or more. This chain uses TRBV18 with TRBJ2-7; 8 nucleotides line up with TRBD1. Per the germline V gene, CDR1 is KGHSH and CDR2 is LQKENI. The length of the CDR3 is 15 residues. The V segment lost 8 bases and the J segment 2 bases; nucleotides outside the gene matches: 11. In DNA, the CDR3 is TGTGCCAGCAGCCCACAGGGACAGGTAACCTACGAGCAGTACTTC. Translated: CASSPQGQVTYEQYF.

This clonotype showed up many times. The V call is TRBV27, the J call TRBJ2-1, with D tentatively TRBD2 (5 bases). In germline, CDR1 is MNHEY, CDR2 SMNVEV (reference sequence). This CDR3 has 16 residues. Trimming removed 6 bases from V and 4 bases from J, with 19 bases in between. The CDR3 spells CASSPLEGPMYNEQFF. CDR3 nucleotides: TGTGCCAGCAGCCCCCTAGAGGGTCCCATGTACAATGAGCAGTTCTTC.